This T cell receptor beta chain originates from a study of shared clonotypes between healthy human individuals. Broader study findings: Incomplete sequencing of sorted subsets was indicated by rarefaction despite large depth.

Germline CDR1 is SNHLY and CDR2 is FYNNEI. V lost 9 bases and J 3 bases, leaving 12 bases between the germline ends. The CDR3 sequence is 12 residues long. Sequenced by immunoSEQ multiplex PCR; TCRdb stores in-frame clones only, minus some. The sample records about 2 million clones, approximately 94% being singletons. As for this clone: Its target is unknown.

The naive CD8 population came from CD45RO-negative cells selected for CCR7, without terminally differentiated effector memory CD45RA+ cells. The sequence was obtained from a man aged 18 to 29 in good health. The sample taken for sequencing was naive CD8+ T cells sorted from blood. This chain connects TRBV2 to TRBJ2-7; a possible D gene is TRBD2 (5 bases). The CDR3 is CASALAVYEQYF. DNA for the CDR3: TGTGCCAGTGCTCTAGCTGTCTACGAGCAGTACTTC.